Detailed here is one T cell receptor beta chain. Its antigen is not identified. The data belong to a study of radiotherapy plus CTLA-4 blockade in lung cancer. Findings of the study overall: In blood, after radiotherapy plus ipilimumab, tumor-derived TCR clones expanded.

The repertoire was sequenced with immunoSEQ multiplex PCR; TCRdb's copy has only in-frame clones and lacks some. Among approximately 50,000 clones listed, approximately 70% were seen once. This CDR3 is built from 16 residues. Germline lookup yields CDR1 SGHAT and CDR2 FQNNGV. V was clipped by 5 bases and J by 7 bases, with 18 bases between them. The sequence came from a human donor with non-small cell lung cancer who had a complete response to radiotherapy plus ipilimumab. This chain joins TRBV11-2 and TRBJ1-6; D might be TRBD1 (6 bases). The sample was peripheral blood, taken from a patient treated with radiotherapy plus ipilimumab. CDR3 region: CASSRRQDRLNSPLHF. In DNA, the CDR3 is TGTGCCAGCAGCCGAAGGCAAGACAGGCTCAATTCACCCCTCCACTTT.